Listed below are T cell receptor beta chains from one sample, sequenced in a study of blood T cell repertoires in COVID-19. Assay used: immunoSEQ multiplex PCR; TCRdb lists only in-frame clones, some missing. This sample has more than 250,000 clones, with approximately 89% found just once. The specimen sequenced was PBMCs or T cells enriched from blood (not recorded which). These receptors came from a woman aged 25 to 39 who had recovered from COVID-19. Both conserved end residues are part of each CDR3. The D gene is left open where the match is weak. Some rows have no size entry. The others give once, few or many, or a class for an expanded clone.

clone_size	d_call	v_call	j_call	cdr3_aa	cdr3_nt
NA	NA	TRBV2	TRBJ2-2	CASSSGYGELFF	TGTGCCAGCAGCTCGGGGTACGGGGAGCTGTTTTTT
NA	NA	TRBV19	TRBJ1-5	CASTPGASNQPQHF	TGTGCCAGTACCCCAGGGGCAAGCAATCAGCCCCAGCATTTT
NA	TRBD2	TRBV2	TRBJ2-3	CASTPTSGGYGTQYF	TGTGCCAGCACTCCGACTAGCGGGGGTTATGGTACGCAGTATTTT
NA	TRBD2	TRBV2	TRBJ2-2	CASSEVLAGNTGELFF	TGTGCCAGCAGTGAGGTACTAGCGGGGAACACCGGGGAGCTGTTTTTT
NA	NA	TRBV19	TRBJ1-5	CASSIGAVSNQPQHF	TGTGCCAGTAGTATAGGGGCAGTTAGCAATCAGCCCCAGCATTTT
NA	TRBD1	TRBV4-3	TRBJ1-4	CASSQDLTLGQDEKLFF	TGCGCCAGCAGCCAAGACCTAACCCTCGGACAGGATGAAAAACTGTTTTTT
NA	NA	TRBV7-5	TRBJ2-7	CARSLTGEGEQYF	TGTGCCAGAAGCTTAACAGGGGAAGGCGAGCAGTACTTC
NA	TRBD2	TRBV28	TRBJ2-3	CAGSSGTSGGSLDTQYF	TGTGCCGGCTCTTCCGGGACTAGCGGGGGGTCACTAGATACGCAGTATTTT
NA	NA	TRBV4-2	TRBJ1-2	CASSQVLEQGNYGYTF	TGTGCCAGCAGCCAAGTTCTGGAGCAGGGAAACTATGGCTACACCTTC
NA	TRBD1	TRBV5-1	TRBJ2-7	CASSPRDRRHEQYF	TGCGCCAGCAGCCCCCGGGACAGAAGGCACGAGCAGTACTTC
NA	TRBD1	TRBV13	TRBJ2-1	CASSFGDRGNNEQFF	TGTGCCAGCAGCTTTGGTGACAGGGGGAACAATGAGCAGTTCTTC
NA	NA	TRBV11-2	TRBJ1-2	CASSHIQPRGYGYTF	TGTGCCAGCAGCCACATCCAGCCCAGGGGTTATGGCTACACCTTC
NA	NA	TRBV28	TRBJ1-2	CASSLQGLNYGYTF	TGTGCCAGCAGTTTACAGGGCCTAAACTATGGCTACACCTTC
NA	TRBD2	TRBV11-3	TRBJ2-1	CASSSGTSGGAYEQFF	TGTGCCAGCAGCTCAGGGACTAGCGGGGGGGCCTATGAGCAGTTCTTC
NA	NA	TRBV12-5	TRBJ2-3	CASGDSDTDTQYF	TGTGCTAGTGGGGACAGCGACACAGATACGCAGTATTTT
NA	TRBD1	TRBV2	TRBJ2-7	CASSAETGGEQYF	TGTGCCAGCAGTGCCGAGACAGGGGGTGAGCAGTACTTC
NA	NA	TRBV5-1	TRBJ2-1	CASSLEAQGNEQFF	TGCGCCAGCAGCTTGGAAGCTCAGGGGAATGAGCAGTTCTTC
NA	NA	TRBV11-2	TRBJ2-7	CASSLVSYEQYF	TGTGCCAGCAGCTTAGTATCCTACGAGCAGTACTTC
once	NA	TRBV7-2	TRBJ1-1	CASSPGTPEAFF	TGTGCCAGCAGCCCCGGGACACCCGAAGCTTTCTTT
NA	TRBD1	TRBV30	TRBJ1-5	CAWDRQGHQPQHF	TGTGCCTGGGATAGACAGGGCCATCAGCCCCAGCATTTT